These T cell receptor beta chains were read from a single sample in a study of OX40 agonist ivuxolimab in advanced cancers. Sequencing used immunoSEQ multiplex PCR; TCRdb keeps in-frame clones, though not all of them. The sample has some 95,000 clones, roughly 84% seen once; the top ten hold 3% to 4%. The sequencing used CD4+ or CD8+ T cells sorted from blood, collected in a trial of the OX40 agonist ivuxolimab. The receptor source for this set is an adult with an advanced solid tumor such as melanoma, head and neck, liver or kidney cancer. Each CDR3 is given with its conserved first and last residue. The D gene is left open where the match is weak. Size values are once, few and many counts, or a class for expanded clones, and some rows have none.

clone_size,v_call,d_call,j_call,cdr3_nt,cdr3_aa
-,TRBV28,TRBD1,TRBJ2-1,TGTGCCAGCAGTACCTCCAGATCGGACAGGGGCCTCTACAATGAGCAGTTCTTC,CASSTSRSDRGLYNEQFF
-,TRBV6-6,-,TRBJ2-1,TGTGCCAGCAGGAAGCTACCGCATGAGCAGTTCTTC,CASRKLPHEQFF
-,TRBV11-3,-,TRBJ2-1,TGTGCCAGCAGCTTAGCGGGAATCGTCGGTGAGCAGTTCTTC,CASSLAGIVGEQFF
-,TRBV6-6,TRBD2,TRBJ2-7,TGTGCCAGCAGTTCAACGGGAGGTACCTACGAGCAGTACTTC,CASSSTGGTYEQYF
-,TRBV9,-,TRBJ2-2,TGTGCCAGCAGCGCCCCACCCTCGGCAGCCGGGGAGCTGTTTTTT,CASSAPPSAAGELFF
few,TRBV6-5,-,TRBJ2-2,TGTGCCAGCAGTTCAAGACCCGGGGAGCTGTTTTTT,CASSSRPGELFF
-,TRBV11-3,-,TRBJ2-7,TGTGCCAGCAGCTTAGGTCGACAGGCCTCCTACGAGCAGTACTTC,CASSLGRQASYEQYF
once,TRBV10-3,TRBD1,TRBJ1-2,TGTGCCATCACCATTCTTCCGGGACAGGAGTCGGCTTACACCTTC,CAITILPGQESAYTF
-,TRBV7-6,-,TRBJ2-5,TGTGCCAGCAGCTCCCCCCCAGAGACCCAGTACTTC,CASSSPPETQYF
-,TRBV19,-,TRBJ1-6,TGTGCCAGTAGTCCAGGGATTAATTCACCCCTCCACTTT,CASSPGINSPLHF
-,TRBV5-1,-,TRBJ2-7,TGCGCCAGCAGTCCGGCGGCAGATTCTTACGAGCAGTACTTC,CASSPAADSYEQYF